This record covers a single T cell receptor (beta chain). The germline V gene has CDR1 MNHNY and CDR2 SVGAGI (reference sequence). Trimming pared 6 bases from V and 4 bases from J, leaving 13 bases between. The CDR3 contains 15 residues. This specimen belongs to a study of T cell responses to AZD1222 COVID-19 vaccine. Clones were read by immunoSEQ multiplex PCR, and TCRdb kept only the in-frame ones, dropping some. Among 150,000 or so clones, around 90% were seen once, and the ten largest hold less than 5.5%. The sequence was obtained from an adult in good health. This chain links TRBV6-6 with TRBJ1-6, with a tentative D call TRBD1 (6 bases). The sequences come from peripheral blood, collected on day 0 of AZD1222 vaccination. The CDR3 nucleotides are TGTGCCAGCAGGGACAGTAGTCGGTATAATTCACCCCTCCACTTT. Residues: CASRDSSRYNSPLHF.